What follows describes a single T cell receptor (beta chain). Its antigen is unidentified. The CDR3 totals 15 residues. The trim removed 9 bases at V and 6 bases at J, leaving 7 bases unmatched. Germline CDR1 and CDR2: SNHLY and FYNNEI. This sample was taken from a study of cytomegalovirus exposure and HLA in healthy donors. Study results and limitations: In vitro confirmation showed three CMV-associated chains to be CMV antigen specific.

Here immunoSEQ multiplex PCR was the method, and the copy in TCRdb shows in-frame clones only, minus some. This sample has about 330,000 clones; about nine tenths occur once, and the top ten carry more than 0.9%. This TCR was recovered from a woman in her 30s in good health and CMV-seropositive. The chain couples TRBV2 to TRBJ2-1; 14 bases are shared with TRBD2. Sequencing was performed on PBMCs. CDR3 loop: CASSGTSGSFNEQFF. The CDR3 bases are TGTGCCAGTTCCGGGACTAGCGGGAGTTTCAATGAGCAGTTCTTC. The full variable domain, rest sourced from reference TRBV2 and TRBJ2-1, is EPEVTQTPSHQVTQMGQEVILRCVPISNHLYFYWYRQILGQKVEFLVSFYNNEISEKSEIFDDQFSVERPDGSNFTLKIRSTKLEDSAMYFCASSGTSGSFNEQFFGPGTRLTVL.